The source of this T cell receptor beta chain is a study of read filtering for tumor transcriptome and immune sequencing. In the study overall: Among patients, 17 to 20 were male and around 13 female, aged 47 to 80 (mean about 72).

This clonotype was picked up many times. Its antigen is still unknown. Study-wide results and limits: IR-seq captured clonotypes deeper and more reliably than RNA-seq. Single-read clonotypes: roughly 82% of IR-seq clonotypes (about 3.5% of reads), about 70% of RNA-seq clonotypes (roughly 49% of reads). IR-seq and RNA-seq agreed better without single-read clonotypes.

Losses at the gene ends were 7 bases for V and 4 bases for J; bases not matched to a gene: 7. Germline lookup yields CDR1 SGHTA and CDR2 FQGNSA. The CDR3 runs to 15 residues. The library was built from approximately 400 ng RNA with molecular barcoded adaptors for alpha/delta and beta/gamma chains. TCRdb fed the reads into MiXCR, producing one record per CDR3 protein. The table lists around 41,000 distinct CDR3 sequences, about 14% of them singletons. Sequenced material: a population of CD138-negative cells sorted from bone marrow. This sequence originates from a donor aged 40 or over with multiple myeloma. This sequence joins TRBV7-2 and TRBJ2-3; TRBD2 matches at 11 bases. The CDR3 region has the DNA TGTGCCAGCACCGAGCAACTAGCGGGGGCAGATACGCAGTATTTT. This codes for CASTEQLAGADTQYF.